This TCR beta chain was sequenced for a study of blood T cell repertoires in COVID-19. About the research overall: Sources were T cells, B-cell-depleted T cells, or PBMCs; the material itself was cDNA or gDNA.

Only one count was recorded for this clone. The data were produced by immunoSEQ multiplex PCR, yet TCRdb's version contains in-frame clones alone and is incomplete. The sample holds roughly 33,000 clones; 85% are singletons and the top ten take around 13%. CDR3 length: 13 residues. V was pared by 0 bases and J by 5 bases, with 7 bases between. From germline, CDR1 is GTSNPN and CDR2 SVGIG (reference sequence). Source material: peripheral blood. The receptor was isolated from a human donor with acute or convalescent COVID-19. The donor label of this sample is uncertain. The genes are TRBV30 and TRBJ1-4; unclear D gene. CDR3 sequence reads: CAWSVHRNEKLFF. DNA of the CDR3: TGTGCCTGGAGTGTTCACCGGAATGAAAAACTGTTTTTT.